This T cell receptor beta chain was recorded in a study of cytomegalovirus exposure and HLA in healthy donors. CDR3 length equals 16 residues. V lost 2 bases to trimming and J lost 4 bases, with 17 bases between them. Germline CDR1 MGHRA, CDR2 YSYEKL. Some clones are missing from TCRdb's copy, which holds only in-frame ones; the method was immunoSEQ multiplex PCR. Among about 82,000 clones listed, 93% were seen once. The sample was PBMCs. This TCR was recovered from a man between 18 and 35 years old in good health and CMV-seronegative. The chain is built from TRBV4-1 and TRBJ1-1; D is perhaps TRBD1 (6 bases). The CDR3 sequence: CASSQPTGPWITEAFF. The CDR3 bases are TGCGCCAGCAGCCAACCTACAGGGCCGTGGATCACTGAAGCTTTCTTT.